The TCR beta chain under discussion was sequenced for a study of blood T cell repertoires in COVID-19. Whole-study context: From T cells, B-cell-depleted T cells, or PBMCs came the material, which was cDNA or gDNA.

Per the study methods: Researchers report that nucleated cell counts were estimated from reference gene primer amplification. Sequenced by immunoSEQ multiplex PCR; TCRdb stores in-frame clones only, minus some. V and J calls plus clone size are reproduced from that table; the DNA served to infer D and trimming. The repertoire consists of approximately 350,000 clones, with more than 70% occurring once and the leading ten covering 2.5% to 3%. The CDR3 spans 13 residues. V gave up 3 bases and J gave up 6 bases; unmatched junction bases: 4. CDR1 and CDR2 from the germline V gene are SGHTA and FQGNSA. The receptor was isolated from a young man with active or convalescent COVID-19. The V gene is TRBV7-2, the J gene TRBJ1-2; TRBD1 agrees at 7 bases. The sequenced sample consisted of peripheral blood. In DNA, the CDR3 is TGTGCCAGCAGCTTTGGGACAGCGGATGGCTACACCTTC. As protein: CASSFGTADGYTF.